The 18 T cell receptor beta chains presented below share a single source sample, sequenced in a study of blood T cell repertoires in COVID-19. Generated by immunoSEQ multiplex PCR, the TCRdb table keeps only in-frame clones and is missing some. The profile shows about 220,000 clones, 75% to 90% of them singletons. The specimen was peripheral blood. The receptors shown here come from a man aged 35 to 55 with acute or convalescent COVID-19.

The chain couples TRBV5-1 to TRBJ1-5; D possibly corresponds to TRBD1 (6 bases). Germline values: CDR1 SGHRS, CDR2 YFSETQ. CDR3 length equals 15 residues. V gave up 0 bases and J gave up 4 bases, with 11 bases separating them. CDR3 region: CASSLAGDKNQPQHF. CDR3 nucleotides: TGCGCCAGCAGCTTGGCCGGGGACAAAAATCAGCCCCAGCATTTT.

The chain carries TRBV6-5 and TRBJ1-3, with a weak D call TRBD1 (6 bases). The V gene's germline CDR1 is MNHEY and CDR2 SVGAGI. The CDR3 loop spans 12 amino acids. The ends were cut back, 6 bases at V and 4 bases at J, with 7 bases in the middle. CDR3 DNA sequence: TGTGCCAGCAGACAGGGCGGAAACACCATATATTTT. This gives the protein CASRQGGNTIYF.

CDR3 protein: CATSDPGQGNEKLFF. In nucleotides, the CDR3 is TGTGCCACCAGTGATCCGGGACAGGGTAATGAAAAACTGTTTTTT. The chain is built from TRBV24-1 and TRBJ1-4; 9 nucleotides line up with TRBD1. V dropped 3 bases and J dropped 4; count of bases not matched to a gene: 2. CDR3 length: 15 amino acids. Germline-derived CDR1 and CDR2 are KGHDR and SFDVKD.

The chain uses TRBV7-3 and TRBJ1-2; 10 bases fit TRBD1. V trimming: 0 bases; J trimming: 8 bases; junction bases outside the gene matches: 6. CDR1 is SGHTA and CDR2 is FQGTGA in the germline V gene. The CDR3 has 15 residues. Here the CDR3 DNA reads TGTGCCAGCAGCTTAACGGGGACAGGGGTGAGAGGCTACACCTTC. Its protein is CASSLTGTGVRGYTF.

The chain employs TRBV28 and TRBJ2-1, with 8 bases aligning to TRBD2. Germline trimming cut 7 bases from V and 5 bases from J; bases unmatched to any gene: 10. CDR3 length equals 15 residues. Germline CDR1 is MDHEN and CDR2 is SYDVKM. CDR3 region: CASILQRGRDNEQFF. The CDR3 DNA is TGTGCCAGCATCCTTCAGCGGGGGAGGGACAATGAGCAGTTCTTC.

On this clone: The junction departs from the called germline gene at one end, perhaps through a read error. The chain has TRBV7-7 and TRBJ2-3; the D is unclear. The CDR3 covers 15 residues. Germline V gene lookup returns CDR1 SSHAT and CDR2 FNYEAQ (reference sequence). CDR3 DNA: TGTGCTAGCAGCTTATCCCCCGAGAGCACAGATACGCAGTATTTT. This translates into CASSLSPESTDTQYF.

V gene TRBV27 combines with J gene TRBJ1-2, with D possibly TRBD1 on 6 matching bases. Germline CDR1 is MNHEY and CDR2 is SMNVEV (reference sequence). Trimming took 2 bases from V and 5 from J, leaving 21 bases between them. CDR3 length: 17 residues. The CDR3 bases are TGTGCCAGCAGTTTAAGGGCAGGGGCGAGATCACTGTATGGCTACACCTTC. This sequence encodes CASSLRAGARSLYGYTF.

The chain couples TRBV23-1 to TRBJ1-5; D unclear. TRBV23-1 is sorted into the ORF group, with uncertain function. The V and J ends lost 7 bases and 6 bases respectively, with 10 bases between them. This CDR3 is 12 amino acids long. CDR3 residues: CASNPSGQPQHF. The CDR3 DNA is TGCGCCAGCAATCCCTCCGGTCAGCCCCAGCATTTT.

This clone was observed a single time. The V gene is TRBV19, the J gene TRBJ2-7; D perhaps matches TRBD1 (5 bases). Trimming left V 3 bases short and J 5 bases short, with 5 bases between. The CDR3 totals 11 residues. CDR1 is LNHDA, CDR2 SQIVND, per germline (reference sequence). The CDR3 reads CASSIRDEQYF. The CDR3 region has the DNA TGTGCCAGTAGTATCAGGGACGAGCAGTACTTC. The full variable domain, with the rest looked up from reference TRBV19 and TRBJ2-7, is DGGITQSPKYLFRKEGQNVTLSCEQNLNHDAMYWYRQDPGQGLRLIYYSQIVNDFQKGDIAEGYSVSREKKESFPLTVTSAQKNPTAFYLCASSIRDEQYFGPGTRLTVT.

In its sample, this clone was seen once. The rearrangement joins TRBV29-1 to TRBJ2-1, with D maybe TRBD1 (6 bases). CDR3 length equals 13 residues. V lost 4 bases and J lost 9, with 16 bases in between. Germline V gene sequence: CDR1 SQVTM, CDR2 ANQGSEA. The CDR3 spells CSVGGPVRGEQFF. DNA for the CDR3: TGCAGCGTTGGGGGGCCCGTACGGGGTGAGCAGTTCTTC.

CDR3 DNA: TGCGCCAGCAGCGGCCAGGGGGCAACAGATACGCAGTATTTT. The encoded protein is CASSGQGATDTQYF. This chain joins TRBV5-1 and TRBJ2-3; TRBD1 aligns across 8 bases. Trimming took 4 bases from V and 3 from J; bases not matched to a gene: 4. This CDR3 has 14 amino acids. Per the germline V gene, CDR1 is SGHRS and CDR2 is YFSETQ.

J is TRBJ2-7 and V is TRBV5-8; the match to TRBD1 covers 7 bases. CDR3 length: 16 amino acids. The germline CDR1 and CDR2 sequences are SGHTS and YDEGEE. With 3 bases clipped from V and 3 bases from J, the junction kept 12 bases outside the gene matches. The CDR3 bases are TGTGCCAGCAGCTCTTGGACAGGAGGAAAAAACTACGAGCAGTACTTC. This sequence encodes CASSSWTGGKNYEQYF.

This chain joins TRBV30 and TRBJ2-3; TRBD1 might be the D (5 bases). V was shortened by 4 bases and J by 0 bases, with 5 bases between the two germline ends. The V gene's germline CDR1 is GTSNPN and CDR2 SVGIG (reference sequence). CDR3 length: 12 amino acids. CDR3 residues: CAWTGSTDTQYF. The CDR3 DNA follows: TGTGCCTGGACAGGGAGCACAGATACGCAGTATTTT. Supplemented by reference TRBV30 and TRBJ2-3, the full variable domain reads SQTIHQWPATLVQPVGSPLSLECTVEGTSNPNLYWYRQAAGRGLQLLFYSVGIGQISSEVPQNLSASRPQDRQFILSSKKLLLSDSGFYLCAWTGSTDTQYFGPGTRLTVL.

The gene calls are TRBV7-9 and TRBJ2-7; 10 nucleotides agree with TRBD1. CDR1 SEHNR and CDR2 FQNEAQ come from the germline V gene (reference sequence). The V gene end was trimmed by 5 bases and the J gene end by 3 bases; junction bases not matched to a gene: 4. The CDR3 contains 14 residues. CDR3 loop: CASSKTGGIYEQYF. CDR3 bases: TGTGCCAGCAGCAAGACAGGGGGCATCTACGAGCAGTACTTC. The full variable domain, its missing parts supplied by reference TRBV7-9 and TRBJ2-7, is DTGVSQNPRHKITKRGQNVTFRCDPISEHNRLYWYRQTLGQGPEFLTYFQNEAQLEKSRLLSDRFSAERPKGSFSTLEIQRTEQGDSAMYLCASSKTGGIYEQYFGPGTRLTVT.

CDR3 in amino acids: CASSLAWDRGYNEQFF. CDR3 in DNA: TGTGCCAGCAGCTTAGCGTGGGACAGGGGGTACAATGAGCAGTTCTTC. The chain combines TRBV7-9 with TRBJ2-1; the match to TRBD1 covers 11 bases. Trimming at V came to 0 bases and at J to 4 bases, leaving 2 bases not matched to a gene. The CDR3 consists of 16 residues. Germline V lookup: CDR1 SEHNR, CDR2 FQNEAQ (reference sequence).

The chain uses TRBV4-2 and TRBJ2-1; weak D call: TRBD1 (6 bases). V lost 4 bases, J lost 4 bases, and 17 bases lay in between. The CDR3 extends over 16 amino acids. CDR1 is LGHNA and CDR2 is YNFKEQ in the germline V gene. Here the CDR3 reads CASSPVRGSIYNEQFF. The CDR3, as DNA: TGTGCCAGCAGCCCGGTGAGGGGGAGTATTTACAATGAGCAGTTCTTC.

The rearrangement links TRBV5-6 to TRBJ2-5, with D unresolved. V dropped 4 bases and J dropped 1 base, with 8 bases sitting between them. This CDR3 contains 13 residues. Germline V CDR1 and CDR2: SGHDT, YYEEEE. Written as DNA, the CDR3 is TGTGCCAGCAGCCCAGGTCGCCAAGAGACCCAGTACTTC. Its translation: CASSPGRQETQYF. The full variable domain, completed using reference TRBV5-6 and TRBJ2-5, is DAGVTQSPTHLIKTRGQQVTLRCSPKSGHDTVSWYQQALGQGPQFIFQYYEEEERQRGNFPDRFSGHQFPNYSSELNVNALLLGDSALYLCASSPGRQETQYFGPGTRLLVL.

This clone was counted once. The chain recombines TRBV21-1 with TRBJ1-1; TRBD1 reflects the table's D call only, with no check against the DNA. TRBV21-1 is a documented pseudogene. The CDR3 contains 15 residues. CDR3 sequence (DNA): TGTGCCAGCAGCCCGGGACAGGGCCTGAACACTGAAGCTTTCTTT. Amino acids: CASSPGQGLNTEAFF.